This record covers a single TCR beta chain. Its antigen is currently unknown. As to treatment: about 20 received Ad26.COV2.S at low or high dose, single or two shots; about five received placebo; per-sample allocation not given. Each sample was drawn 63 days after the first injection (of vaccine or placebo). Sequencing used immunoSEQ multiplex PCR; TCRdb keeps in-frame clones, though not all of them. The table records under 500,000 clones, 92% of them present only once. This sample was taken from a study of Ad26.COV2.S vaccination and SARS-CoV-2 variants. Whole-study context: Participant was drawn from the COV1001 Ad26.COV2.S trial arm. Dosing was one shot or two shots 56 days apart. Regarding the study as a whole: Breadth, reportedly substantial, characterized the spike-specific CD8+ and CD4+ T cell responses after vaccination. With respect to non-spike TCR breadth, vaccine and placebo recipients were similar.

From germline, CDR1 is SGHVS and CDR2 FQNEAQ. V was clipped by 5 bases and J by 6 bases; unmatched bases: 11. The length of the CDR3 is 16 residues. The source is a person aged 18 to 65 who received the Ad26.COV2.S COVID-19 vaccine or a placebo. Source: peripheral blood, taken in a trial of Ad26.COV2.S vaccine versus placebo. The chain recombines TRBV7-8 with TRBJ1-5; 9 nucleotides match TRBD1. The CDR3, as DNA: TGTGCCAGCAGCCCACGTCGGGACAGGGTCGGTCAGCCCCAGCATTTT. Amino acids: CASSPRRDRVGQPQHF.